This record concerns one T cell receptor beta chain sequence. This clonotype came up a few times. Its recognized antigen is unknown. No qualities accompany the bases; no much larger clone lies one base away. These data are taken from a study of T-cell memory formation after mild COVID-19 (dated by TCRdb to 2020 to 2023). Study-level background: TCR sequence clusters from the two donors were largely donor specific. In a couple of donors, T-cell clones that expanded and contracted after mild COVID-19 were followed by sequencing TCRalpha and TCRbeta repertoires longitudinally. Two young, previously healthy adult volunteers made up the cohort, one male and one female.

Sequencing was carried out with an Illumina NovaSeq 6000. Using 5'RACE with constant-segment primers, TCRalpha and TCRbeta cDNA libraries were constructed, with sample barcodes and unique molecular identifiers added in the process. Trizol reagent was used to extract RNA from every sample. The libraries were amplified in two PCR steps, and the second step added a second sample barcode and Illumina TruSeq adapters. Sequencing of the libraries was done on an Illumina NovaSeq, producing 2 x 150 bp paired-end reads. The original methods were these. Demultiplexing of reads and collapsing into UMI-guided consensus sequences were performed with migec v1.2.7. Using mixcr v2.1.11, the UMI consensuses were aligned to TRA and TRB V and J templates and assembled into clonotypes. Clonotypes were classified as expanded or contracted when called significant by both edgeR and NoisET, with noise models trained on biological replicates. For edgeR calls, the cutoffs were a false discovery rate-adjusted p below 0.01 and a log2 fold-change threshold of 1. PCA with hierarchical clustering of max-normalized trajectories of the 1000 most abundant clonotypes was used as exploratory dynamics analysis. Separately sequenced CD4+ and CD8+ repertoires were used to assign a CD4 or CD8 phenotype to each responding clone. Using fastp at Q25 and MiXCR, TCRdb reprocessed the public reads and kept productive beta chains. Identical CDR3 protein sequences are pooled into one entry, listed with their most common genes and DNA. TCRdb, not the authors, supplied the V and J calls. Present in this sample are about 350,000 distinct CDR3 sequences, roughly an eighth of which were seen just once. The top ten clonotypes cover 22% of the sample.

Reading the germline V gene gives CDR1 MNHEY and CDR2 SVGAGI. V is cut back by 10 bases and J by 2 bases, with 10 bases in the junction unmatched. The cysteine opens and the phenylalanine closes a CDR3 of 15 amino acids. This entry keeps only the CDR3 DNA: 45 bases, framed from base 1. Results the study describes overall, beyond this receptor: The study covered only a couple of mild cases, and larger cohorts including severe cases with pre-infection samples were considered necessary. Contracting CD4+ clones appeared mostly in the CM and EM memory subsets, whereas CD8+ clones were enriched in EMRA. Balanced CD4/CD8 phenotypes were observed for clones contracting from day 15 to 85, whereas a bias towards CD4+ was observed for a second wave of clones expanding from day 15 to 37. Some responding clones were detected in pre-infection memory, suggesting pre-existing cross-reactive memory T cells joined the SARS-CoV-2 response. SARS-CoV-2 specificity was not confirmed for the second-wave clones peaking on day 37.

Ficoll-Paque density gradient centrifugation was the method used to isolate PBMCs. This chain is built from TRBV6-5 and TRBJ2-3, with TRBD1 matching 9 junction bases. The TCR was taken from a young man who had mild COVID-19 (a few samples of this study predate the infection). The sample titles of this study are shuffled in the database, so cell type and time point are left out; the donor was told from shared clones. Specimen: PBMCs or a T cell subset sorted from them (not recorded which). The encoded CDR3 is CATTGTGGTTDTQYF. The sequenced DNA is TGTGCCACCACGGGCACAGGGGGCACCACAGATACGCAGTATTTT.